This TCR beta chain was identified during a study of T-cell memory formation after mild COVID-19. Study-level results: In pre-infection memory, a portion of responding clones appeared, which suggested that cross-reactive memory joined.

The CDR3 contains 14 residues. With regard to this clonotype: No antigen is known for it.

TCRdb fed the 5' RACE reads into MiXCR, producing one record per CDR3 protein. The sample shows about 190,000 distinct CDR3 sequences, roughly a tenth of them seen only once. The sample taken for sequencing was PBMCs or a T cell subset sorted from them (not recorded which). This TCR derives from a man between 18 and 29 years old who had mild COVID-19 (a few samples of this study predate the infection). Cell type and time point are not known. This chain links TRBV21-1 with TRBJ1-4; the tabulated D call, TRBD1, remains unverified against the DNA. TRBV21-1 is a pseudogene segment. CDR3 coding DNA: TGTGCCAGCAGAAAGACAGGGAGAGATGAAAAACTGTTTTTT. Its protein product is CASRKTGRDEKLFF.